One and the same sample provided the 5 T cell receptor beta chains below, sequenced in a study of identical twins (dated by TCRdb to 2015 to 2016). To prepare the library, 5' RACE was applied. The reads were generated on an Illumina HiSeq 2000. TCRdb reprocessed the public reads (quality trimming at Q25 with fastp, clone calling with MiXCR) and kept in-frame beta chains. One record per CDR3 amino acid sequence lists the most common genes and DNA. This sample lists approximately 670,000 distinct CDR3 sequences; less than 7% were detected once. The top ten clonotypes cover roughly 1.6% of the sample. Sequenced material: naive T cells sorted from blood. Taken with the paper, the label for cell subset or site translates to: cells isolated with a human naive T-cell isolation kit. All receptors come from a man in his late teens or twenties in good health.

Ten or more counts support this clonotype. The V gene is TRBV6-1, the J gene TRBJ1-2; D is possibly TRBD1 (5 bases). Germline CDR1 and CDR2: MNHNS and SASEGT. The CDR3 runs to 13 residues. Trimming removed 3 bases at V and 7 bases at J, with 12 bases between. Here the CDR3 reads CASSEAGMRGYTF. As DNA, the CDR3 is TGTGCCAGCAGTGAGGCAGGGATGCGTGGCTACACCTTC.

This clonotype was picked up many times. V and J are TRBV4-2 and TRBJ2-1, with 14 bases that match TRBD2. V was pared by 5 bases and J by 7 bases, with 13 bases of the junction left unmatched. The CDR3 length is 18 residues. Germline loops: CDR1 LGHNA, CDR2 YNFKEQ. The CDR3: CASSIGLAGGQSRNEQFF. The CDR3 region has the DNA TGTGCCAGCAGCATTGGACTAGCGGGAGGCCAATCGAGGAATGAGCAGTTCTTC.

This clonotype showed up just a few times. The chain couples TRBV12-3 or TRBV12-4 to TRBJ2-6; the match to TRBD1 covers 10 bases. The CDR3 is 19 amino acids. V was pared by 6 bases and J by 4 bases, with 15 bases of the junction left unmatched. CDR3 in DNA: TGTGCCAGCAGACCAGGGACAGGGGAACCCCTGGGGGGGGCCAACGTCCTGACTTTC. It is translated as CASRPGTGEPLGGANVLTF.

This clonotype was seen a few times. The chain links TRBV7-9 to TRBJ1-2; tentative D call: TRBD1 (6 bases). The V gene's germline CDR1 is SEHNR and CDR2 FQNEAQ (reference sequence). Trimming removed 10 bases from V and 5 bases from J, with 14 bases in between. The CDR3 consists of 12 residues. CDR3 protein: CATAQGMYGYTF. The CDR3 DNA follows: TGTGCCACCGCACAGGGAATGTATGGCTACACCTTC.

The J gene is TRBJ2-7, the V gene TRBV6-5, with D unclear. Deletions cut 0 bases from V and 0 bases from J, with 6 bases between. Germline assignment: CDR1 MNHEY and CDR2 SVGAGI. This CDR3 contains 14 residues. The CDR3 DNA reads TGTGCCAGCAGTTACTCGAGGAACTCCTACGAGCAGTACGTC. Translation gives CASSYSRNSYEQYV.